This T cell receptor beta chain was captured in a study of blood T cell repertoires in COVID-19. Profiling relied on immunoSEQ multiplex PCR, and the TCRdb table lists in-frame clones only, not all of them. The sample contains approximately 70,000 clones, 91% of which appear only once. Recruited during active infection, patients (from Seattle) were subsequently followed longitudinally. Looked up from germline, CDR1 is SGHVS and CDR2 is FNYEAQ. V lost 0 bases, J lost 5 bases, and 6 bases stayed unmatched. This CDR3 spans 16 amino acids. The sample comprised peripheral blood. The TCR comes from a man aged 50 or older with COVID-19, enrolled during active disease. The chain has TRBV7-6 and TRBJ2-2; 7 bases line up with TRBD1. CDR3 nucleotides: TGTGCCAGCAGCTTAGCAGAAAACAGGGGAACCGGGGAGCTGTTTTTT. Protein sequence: CASSLAENRGTGELFF. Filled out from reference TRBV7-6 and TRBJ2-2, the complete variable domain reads GAGVSQSPRYKVTKRGQDVALRCDPISGHVSLYWYRQALGQGPEFLTYFNYEAQQDKSGLPNDRFSAERPEGSISTLTIQRTEQRDSAMYRCASSLAENRGTGELFFGEGSRLTVL.